These T cell receptor beta chains were read from a single sample in a study of T cells in Graves' hyperthyroidism and ophthalmopathy. From the multiplex PCR reads, TCRdb called clonotypes with MiXCR, one entry per CDR3 protein. The sample consists of about 400,000 distinct CDR3 sequences, 11% to 15% of them appearing once. Material: blood. These receptors were obtained from a man aged 45 to 65 with Graves' ophthalmopathy. The CDR3 runs from the conserved cysteine through the conserved F or W. Fields, in order: D gene, V gene, clone size, J gene, CDR3 length, CDR3 DNA, CDR3 protein. D genes are given only for firm matches. The size of a clone is reported for some rows only, either as once, few or many, or as a class for expanded clones.

D gene: TRBD1; V gene: TRBV20-1; clone size: few; J gene: TRBJ1-1; CDR3 length: 16; CDR3 DNA: TGCAGTGCTAGCCGTGCAGGGGGCTTTTGGAACACTGAAGCTTTCTTT; CDR3 protein: CSASRAGGFWNTEAFF
D gene: NA; V gene: TRBV5-6; clone size: many; J gene: TRBJ2-7; CDR3 length: 14; CDR3 DNA: TGTGCCAGCAGCTTGGGGGCTAAGACCAACGAGCAGTACTTC; CDR3 protein: CASSLGAKTNEQYF
D gene: TRBD2; V gene: TRBV2; clone size: NA; J gene: TRBJ2-5; CDR3 length: 15; CDR3 DNA: TGTGCCAGCACACAATTGGGAGTAGCGGGAGAGACCCAGTACTTC; CDR3 protein: CASTQLGVAGETQYF
D gene: TRBD2; V gene: TRBV11-3; clone size: many; J gene: TRBJ2-3; CDR3 length: 14; CDR3 DNA: TGTGCCAGCAGCTCGGGGGGGCGCACAGATACGCAGTATTTT; CDR3 protein: CASSSGGRTDTQYF
D gene: NA; V gene: TRBV20-1; clone size: NA; J gene: TRBJ1-4; CDR3 length: 13; CDR3 DNA: TGCAGTGCTAACCGGGACTATAATGAAAAACTGTTTTTT; CDR3 protein: CSANRDYNEKLFF
D gene: NA; V gene: TRBV7-8; clone size: many; J gene: TRBJ2-1; CDR3 length: 16; CDR3 DNA: TGTGCCAGCAGCTCTGAGGGGAGAGGGAGAATGGGTGAGCAGTTCTTC; CDR3 protein: CASSSEGRGRMGEQFF
D gene: NA; V gene: TRBV2; clone size: NA; J gene: TRBJ1-2; CDR3 length: 12; CDR3 DNA: TGTGCCAGCAAAGGGGACGGCTATGGCTACACCTTC; CDR3 protein: CASKGDGYGYTF
D gene: NA; V gene: TRBV7-2; clone size: NA; J gene: TRBJ2-7; CDR3 length: 13; CDR3 DNA: TGTGCCAGCAGCTTTTCCCAGGGCTACGAGCAGTACTTC; CDR3 protein: CASSFSQGYEQYF
D gene: NA; V gene: TRBV9; clone size: NA; J gene: TRBJ1-5; CDR3 length: 13; CDR3 DNA: TGTGCCAGCAGCGTTCGCTTAGAAGGGCCCCAGCATTTT; CDR3 protein: CASSVRLEGPQHF
D gene: NA; V gene: TRBV20-1; clone size: many; J gene: TRBJ1-1; CDR3 length: 13; CDR3 DNA: TGCAGTGCTAGAAGGGGGGGAGACACTGAAGCTTTCTTT; CDR3 protein: CSARRGGDTEAFF
D gene: TRBD2; V gene: TRBV20-1; clone size: NA; J gene: TRBJ2-5; CDR3 length: 15; CDR3 DNA: TGCAGTGCTAGAGACGGAAGACTAGCGGGGGAGACCCAGTACTTC; CDR3 protein: CSARDGRLAGETQYF
D gene: TRBD2; V gene: TRBV30; clone size: NA; J gene: TRBJ2-2; CDR3 length: 16; CDR3 DNA: TGTGCCTGGTGTAGCCCTAGCGGGGTAAACACCGGGGAGCTGTTTTTT; CDR3 protein: CAWCSPSGVNTGELFF
D gene: NA; V gene: TRBV5-8; clone size: many; J gene: TRBJ2-7; CDR3 length: 16; CDR3 DNA: TGTGCCAGCAGCTTCAGGGGTGAGATTAGCTCCTACGAGCAGTACTTC; CDR3 protein: CASSFRGEISSYEQYF
D gene: TRBD1; V gene: TRBV6-1; clone size: few; J gene: TRBJ2-5; CDR3 length: 15; CDR3 DNA: TGTGCCAGCCAGAGAACAGGGGGCGTGGGCGAGACCCAGTACTTC; CDR3 protein: CASQRTGGVGETQYF
D gene: NA; V gene: TRBV5-5; clone size: many; J gene: TRBJ1-2; CDR3 length: 14; CDR3 DNA: TGTGCCAGCAGCTTGGGCCCCGGGGAGTCTGGCTACACCTTC; CDR3 protein: CASSLGPGESGYTF
D gene: TRBD2; V gene: TRBV11-2; clone size: many; J gene: TRBJ2-1; CDR3 length: 14; CDR3 DNA: TGTGCCAGCAGCTTCGAGCGGGGGTACAATGAGCAGTTCTTC; CDR3 protein: CASSFERGYNEQFF
D gene: NA; V gene: TRBV6-2/TRBV6-3; clone size: NA; J gene: TRBJ1-6; CDR3 length: 13; CDR3 DNA: TGTGCCAGCAGTGCTTCCTTGAATTCACCCCTCCACTTT; CDR3 protein: CASSASLNSPLHF
D gene: TRBD2; V gene: TRBV2; clone size: many; J gene: TRBJ2-1; CDR3 length: 16; CDR3 DNA: TGTGCCAGCAGGACTAGCGGGCGGGCTCCTTACAATGAGCAGTTCTTC; CDR3 protein: CASRTSGRAPYNEQFF
D gene: NA; V gene: TRBV29-1; clone size: few; J gene: TRBJ1-4; CDR3 length: 13; CDR3 DNA: TGCAGCGTTGCAGGAGGGGTCGAAGAAAAACTGTTTTTT; CDR3 protein: CSVAGGVEEKLFF
D gene: NA; V gene: TRBV29-1; clone size: few; J gene: TRBJ2-1; CDR3 length: 13; CDR3 DNA: TGCAGCGTTGACGGATTCCAATACAATGAGCAGTTCTTC; CDR3 protein: CSVDGFQYNEQFF
D gene: TRBD2; V gene: TRBV6-1; clone size: many; J gene: TRBJ2-1; CDR3 length: 15; CDR3 DNA: TGTGCCAGCAGCAAACTAGCGGGAGGGTGGAATGAGCAGTTCTTC; CDR3 protein: CASSKLAGGWNEQFF
D gene: TRBD1; V gene: TRBV27; clone size: NA; J gene: TRBJ1-4; CDR3 length: 16; CDR3 DNA: TGTGCCAGCAGTCTTCGTTCCGGGACAGGGGTCGAAAAACTGTTTTTT; CDR3 protein: CASSLRSGTGVEKLFF
D gene: NA; V gene: TRBV7-9; clone size: NA; J gene: TRBJ1-6; CDR3 length: 17; CDR3 DNA: TGTGCCAGCAGCTTAGTCCGGCCAGGTGGGGATAATTCACCCCTCCACTTT; CDR3 protein: CASSLVRPGGDNSPLHF
D gene: TRBD2; V gene: TRBV14; clone size: few; J gene: TRBJ2-1; CDR3 length: 15; CDR3 DNA: TGTGCCAGCAGCCAGGGCGGGAGCGCCTACAATGAGCAGTTCTTC; CDR3 protein: CASSQGGSAYNEQFF
D gene: NA; V gene: TRBV7-3; clone size: NA; J gene: TRBJ1-3; CDR3 length: 15; CDR3 DNA: TGTGCCAGCAGCTTAGAACGAAGGGGCCGGGGCACCATATATTTT; CDR3 protein: CASSLERRGRGTIYF
D gene: NA; V gene: TRBV6-1; clone size: NA; J gene: TRBJ2-3; CDR3 length: 16; CDR3 DNA: TGTGCCAGCACCAAAAACGTGGGCCTAAGCACAGATACGCAGTATTTT; CDR3 protein: CASTKNVGLSTDTQYF
D gene: NA; V gene: TRBV7-8; clone size: many; J gene: TRBJ1-3; CDR3 length: 14; CDR3 DNA: TGTGCCAGCAGCTTAGCACAGGTCGGAAACACCATATATTTT; CDR3 protein: CASSLAQVGNTIYF
D gene: TRBD2; V gene: TRBV27; clone size: NA; J gene: TRBJ2-2; CDR3 length: 16; CDR3 DNA: TGTGCCAGCAGTCAGATAGCGGGAGTGTACACCGGGGAGCTGTTTTTT; CDR3 protein: CASSQIAGVYTGELFF
D gene: TRBD1; V gene: TRBV28; clone size: many; J gene: TRBJ2-3; CDR3 length: 14; CDR3 DNA: TGTGCCAGCAGTGGACAGGGACAGGCAGATACGCAGTATTTT; CDR3 protein: CASSGQGQADTQYF
D gene: NA; V gene: TRBV20-1; clone size: many; J gene: TRBJ1-4; CDR3 length: 13; CDR3 DNA: TGCAGTGCTAGAGACAGGGTGGCTGAAAAACTGTTTTTT; CDR3 protein: CSARDRVAEKLFF
D gene: NA; V gene: TRBV9; clone size: many; J gene: TRBJ1-5; CDR3 length: 13; CDR3 DNA: TGTGCCAGCAGCCCAAATCCAGATCAGCCCCAGCATTTT; CDR3 protein: CASSPNPDQPQHF
D gene: TRBD1; V gene: TRBV11-1; clone size: many; J gene: TRBJ2-3; CDR3 length: 15; CDR3 DNA: TGTGCCAGCAGTCCGAGGGACAGGGCACCAGATACGCAGTATTTT; CDR3 protein: CASSPRDRAPDTQYF
D gene: NA; V gene: TRBV5-8; clone size: few; J gene: TRBJ2-2; CDR3 length: 16; CDR3 DNA: TGTGCCAGCAGCTTAGGGGCTAGCTCTTACACCGGGGAGCTGTTTTTT; CDR3 protein: CASSLGASSYTGELFF
D gene: NA; V gene: TRBV3-1; clone size: many; J gene: TRBJ2-7; CDR3 length: 12; CDR3 DNA: TGTGCCAGCAGCCAGACAGATTACGAGCAGTACTTC; CDR3 protein: CASSQTDYEQYF
D gene: TRBD2; V gene: TRBV18; clone size: many; J gene: TRBJ2-1; CDR3 length: 16; CDR3 DNA: TGTGCCAGCTCACCACCCGGGACTAGCGCGGGATATGAGCAGTTCTTC; CDR3 protein: CASSPPGTSAGYEQFF
D gene: TRBD2; V gene: TRBV20-1; clone size: many; J gene: TRBJ2-3; CDR3 length: 16; CDR3 DNA: TGCAGTGCGACTCACCTTAGGCTAGCGGGAGGGGATACGCAGTATTTT; CDR3 protein: CSATHLRLAGGDTQYF
D gene: NA; V gene: TRBV20-1; clone size: many; J gene: TRBJ2-1; CDR3 length: 13; CDR3 DNA: TGCAGTGCTAGACCCCAACCCGGAGCTGAGCAGTTCTTC; CDR3 protein: CSARPQPGAEQFF
D gene: NA; V gene: TRBV4-1; clone size: many; J gene: TRBJ1-2; CDR3 length: 13; CDR3 DNA: TGCGCCAGCAGTGAGACAGGCGGGTATGGCTACACCTTC; CDR3 protein: CASSETGGYGYTF
D gene: NA; V gene: TRBV24-1; clone size: NA; J gene: TRBJ2-1; CDR3 length: 16; CDR3 DNA: TGTGCCACCAGTGATTTGAAGAGCGGAACTGACAATGAGCAGTTCTTC; CDR3 protein: CATSDLKSGTDNEQFF
D gene: NA; V gene: TRBV27; clone size: many; J gene: TRBJ1-5; CDR3 length: 16; CDR3 DNA: TGTGCCAGCAGCCCCTGGGACACTTATAGCAATCAGCCCCAGCATTTT; CDR3 protein: CASSPWDTYSNQPQHF
D gene: NA; V gene: TRBV9; clone size: few; J gene: TRBJ2-6; CDR3 length: 19; CDR3 DNA: TGTGCCAGCAGCGTAGGCCCGGGTTCCGCGCAACCTGGGGCCAACGTCCTGACTTTC; CDR3 protein: CASSVGPGSAQPGANVLTF